Presented here are 10 T cell receptor beta chains from one specimen sequenced in a study of T cell repertoires in aging, cancer and after chemotherapy. Amplification of TCR beta used genomic DNA extracted from peripheral blood. A mixed TRB-A/B primer pool amplified rearranged TRB by multiplex touch-down PCR. TCRdb fed the multiplex PCR reads into MiXCR, producing one record per CDR3 protein. The sample yields about 2,900 distinct CDR3 sequences, around 30% seen once. Sequencing was performed on blood. These receptors all come from a human donor with a solid tumor.

This CDR3 reads CATSGHTGEQYF. CDR3 coding DNA: TGTGCCACCAGTGGACACACTGGCGAGCAGTACTTC. The chain has TRBV24-1 and TRBJ2-7; D not resolved. The CDR3 totals 12 residues. Trimming stripped 5 bases from V and 6 bases from J, with 10 bases between. CDR1 is KGHDR, CDR2 SFDVKD, per germline.

The chain's CDR3 is CSASPWTGRDEQFF. The CDR3 nucleotides read TGCAGTGCTTCCCCCTGGACAGGGCGGGATGAGCAGTTCTTC. The V and J genes are TRBV20-1 and TRBJ2-1; 8 nucleotides align to TRBD1. Germline CDR1 reads DFQATT; CDR2 reads SNEGSKA (reference sequence). Trimming took 5 bases from V and 8 from J; bases not matched to a gene: 11. The CDR3 is made up of 14 amino acids.

Here the CDR3 DNA reads TGTGCCAGCAGCCAAACTAACTATGGCTACACCTTC. Translated: CASSQTNYGYTF. V and J are TRBV14 and TRBJ1-2, with D unclear. Trimming took off 2 bases at V and 0 bases at J, with 1 base between the two ends. Germline V lookup: CDR1 SGHDN, CDR2 FVKESK. The CDR3 loop spans 12 amino acids.

The genes are TRBV20-1 and TRBJ2-7; TRBD1 is a possible D gene (5 bases). The CDR3 covers 12 residues. CDR1 and CDR2 (germline): DFQATT, SNEGSKA (reference sequence). Trimming took off 6 bases at V and 0 bases at J, with 9 bases between the two ends. CDR3 in DNA: TGCAGTGCGGTAGACAGCTCCTACGAGCAGTACTTC. Amino acid sequence: CSAVDSSYEQYF.

Sample share makes this clonotype large. This chain connects TRBV29-1 to TRBJ2-7, with 9 bases fitting TRBD1. This CDR3 region has 15 residues. Germline V lookup: CDR1 SQVTM, CDR2 ANQGSEA. V trimming: 0 bases; J trimming: 3 bases; junction bases outside the gene matches: 6. The CDR3 DNA follows: TGCAGCGTTGAAGAATGGGACAGGGAGTACTACGAGCAGTACTTC. Encoded protein: CSVEEWDREYYEQYF.

V and J are TRBV20-1 and TRBJ2-5, with 10 bases identical to TRBD1. The V segment lost 6 bases and the J segment 5 bases; nucleotides outside the gene matches: 6. The CDR3 runs 13 residues. Germline V gene sequence: CDR1 DFQATT, CDR2 SNEGSKA (reference sequence). The CDR3 DNA follows: TGCAGTGCGAGACAGGGGGCGGCGGAGACCCAGTACTTC. Its translation: CSARQGAAETQYF.

By share of the sample, this clonotype is medium-sized (0.01 to 0.1%). V and J are TRBV7-2 and TRBJ2-5; D gene uncertain. The V gene's germline CDR1 is SGHTA and CDR2 FQGNSA. The germline V and J ends were trimmed by 4 bases and 5 bases, with 5 bases remaining between them. The CDR3 runs 11 residues. CDR3 sequence: CASSWAETQYF. CDR3 nucleotide sequence: TGTGCCAGCAGCTGGGCGGAGACCCAGTACTTC.

V gene TRBV6-5 combines with J gene TRBJ2-5; no definite D call. The CDR3 extends over 16 amino acids. The germline CDR1 and CDR2 sequences are MNHEY and SVGAGI. Trimming shortened V by 0 bases and J by 0 bases, and 11 bases separated the two germline ends. This CDR3 reads CASSYSGKSDQETQYF. CDR3 in DNA: TGTGCCAGCAGTTACTCGGGGAAAAGCGACCAAGAGACCCAGTACTTC.

The CDR3 nucleotides read TGTGCCACCCGGACAGACTATAATTCACCCCTCCACTTT. The encoded protein is CATRTDYNSPLHF. This chain links TRBV2 with TRBJ1-6; a possible D gene is TRBD1 (6 bases). The length of the CDR3 is 13 residues. Trimming removed 10 bases from V and 3 bases from J, with 10 bases in between. Germline CDR1 and CDR2: SNHLY and FYNNEI.

This chain joins TRBV28 and TRBJ2-5; D remains ambiguous. Trimming took 6 bases from V and 4 from J, leaving 9 bases between them. The V gene's germline CDR1 is MDHEN and CDR2 SYDVKM. CDR3 length equals 12 residues. The CDR3 loop is CASSFSRETQYF. CDR3 nucleotides: TGTGCCAGCAGCTTCTCCCGAGAGACCCAGTACTTC.